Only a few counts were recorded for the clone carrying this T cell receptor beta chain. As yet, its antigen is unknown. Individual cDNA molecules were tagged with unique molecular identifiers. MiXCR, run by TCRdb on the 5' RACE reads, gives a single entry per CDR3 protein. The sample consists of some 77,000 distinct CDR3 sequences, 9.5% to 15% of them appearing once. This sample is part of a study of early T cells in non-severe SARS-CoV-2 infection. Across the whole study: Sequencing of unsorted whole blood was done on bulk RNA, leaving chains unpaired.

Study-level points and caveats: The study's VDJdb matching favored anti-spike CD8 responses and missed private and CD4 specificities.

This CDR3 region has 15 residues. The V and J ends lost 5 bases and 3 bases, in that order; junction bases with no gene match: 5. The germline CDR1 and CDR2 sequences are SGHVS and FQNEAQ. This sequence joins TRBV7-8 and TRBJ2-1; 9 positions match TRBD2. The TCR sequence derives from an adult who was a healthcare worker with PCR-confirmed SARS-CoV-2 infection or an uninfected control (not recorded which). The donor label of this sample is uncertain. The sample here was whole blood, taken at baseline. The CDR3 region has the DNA TGTGCCAGCAGCCCTAGCGGGATCGTCTACAATGAGCAGTTCTTC. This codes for CASSPSGIVYNEQFF.